A selection of T cell receptor beta chains follows, all from one sample in a study of post-analysis software for immune sequencing data. In TCRdb, the PCR reads were re-called with MiXCR into one record per CDR3 protein. The table lists approximately 350,000 distinct CDR3 sequences, 30% to 45% of them singletons. The sample consisted of blood. The receptors come from a girl between 5 and 17 years old with multiple sclerosis. CDR3s include the opening cysteine and the closing phenylalanine or tryptophan. D genes are given only for firm matches. Some rows have no size entry. The others give once, few or many, or a class for an expanded clone.

d_gene	abundance	v_gene	j_gene	CDR3nt	CDR3aa
-	-	TRBV20-1	TRBJ1-1	TGCAGTGCTAGGACAGACAGGTTTAACACTGAAGCTTTCTTT	CSARTDRFNTEAFF
-	-	TRBV7-9	TRBJ1-2	TGTGCCAGCAGCTTAGGACCTAGCTATGGCTACACCTTC	CASSLGPSYGYTF
TRBD2	few	TRBV20-1	TRBJ2-3	TGCAGTGCGCGCCCCAGCGGGGGACCAGATACGCAGTATTTT	CSARPSGGPDTQYF
-	-	TRBV14	TRBJ1-1	TGTGCCAGCAGCCACAGGGGCCGCGCGGACACTGAAGCTTTCTTT	CASSHRGRADTEAFF
-	few	TRBV4-1	TRBJ2-4	TGCGCCAGCAGCCAAGTTAATCCGGGGGTAAAGTACTTC	CASSQVNPGVKYF
-	few	TRBV5-1	TRBJ2-5	TGCGCCAGCAGCTTGGGGACAGATGGCGAAGAGACCCAGTACTTC	CASSLGTDGEETQYF
-	-	TRBV3-1	TRBJ2-6	TGTGCCAGCAGCCTAACTTCGGGACGGTCTGGGGCCAACGTCCTGACTTTC	CASSLTSGRSGANVLTF
-	-	TRBV12-3/TRBV12-4	TRBJ2-7	TGTGCCCGCAGATCTCAAGGGGGTGAGCAGTACTTC	CARRSQGGEQYF
TRBD2	-	TRBV29-1	TRBJ2-1	TGCAGCGTTGCGCCTTCACTAGCGGGGAGCGATGGAGAGCAGTTCTTC	CSVAPSLAGSDGEQFF
TRBD2	-	TRBV9	TRBJ2-4	TGTGCCAGCAGCGTTGGGGGGCTAGCGGGTCCCAAAAACATTCAGTACTTC	CASSVGGLAGPKNIQYF
-	few	TRBV7-2	TRBJ1-6	TGTGCCAGCAGCTTAGTGGAATCCTATAATTCACCCCTCCACTTT	CASSLVESYNSPLHF
-	few	TRBV25-1	TRBJ2-1	TGTGCCACCAGGAACAGGGAAGGGGCCTACAATGAGCAGTTCTTC	CATRNREGAYNEQFF
TRBD2	-	TRBV29-1	TRBJ2-1	TGCAGCGTGGCGGGGGGGGCAATGCAGTTCTTC	CSVAGGAMQFF
-	-	TRBV29-1	TRBJ2-1	TGCAGCGTTGAAGGGGGACGTTTAAGTTACAATGGGCAGTTCTTC	CSVEGGRLSYNGQFF
-	-	TRBV7-2	TRBJ1-6	TGTGCCAGCAGCTTAGCGACACAGGGTCCCCTCCACTTT	CASSLATQGPLHF
-	many	TRBV29-1	TRBJ1-4	TGCAGCGTTGTACCCCAGGGGTCTAATGAAAAACTGTTTTTT	CSVVPQGSNEKLFF
TRBD1	-	TRBV20-1	TRBJ2-3	TGCAGTGCTCACCTTACAGGGGGCCCGGGGGCAGTAGAAGATACGCAGTATTTT	CSAHLTGGPGAVEDTQYF
-	few	TRBV5-1	TRBJ2-3	TGCGCCAGCAGCTCTTCGGGGGACCCCTCAGATACGCAGTATTTT	CASSSSGDPSDTQYF
-	many	TRBV12-3/TRBV12-4	TRBJ2-4	TGTGCCAGCACCCCCGGCAGAAACATTCAGTACTTC	CASTPGRNIQYF
-	-	TRBV5-1	TRBJ2-7	TGCGCCAGCAGCTTGGAATCACCTTGGGGGCGCTCCTACGAGCAGTACTTC	CASSLESPWGRSYEQYF
-	few	TRBV6-5	TRBJ2-5	TGTGCCAGCCTTCCCGGCGGGTTGGGACCTCAAGAGACCCAGTACTTC	CASLPGGLGPQETQYF
TRBD1	-	TRBV3-1	TRBJ1-6	TGTGCCAGCAGCCAAGGTGGGACAGGGGTTTACTCACCCCTCCACTTT	CASSQGGTGVYSPLHF
-	few	TRBV15	TRBJ1-4	TGTGCCACCAGCAGAAACCATAATGAAAAACTGTTTTTT	CATSRNHNEKLFF
TRBD1	many	TRBV20-1	TRBJ2-5	TGCAGTGCTAGGCACCGGGACAGGGTCTGGTCCCAGTACTTC	CSARHRDRVWSQYF
-	-	TRBV5-4	TRBJ2-1	TGTGCCAGCAGCTTTGGTAGCGATGAGCAGTTCTTC	CASSFGSDEQFF
-	-	TRBV15	TRBJ2-1	TGTGCCACCAGCAGAGATCGGGGGCTCTACAATGAGCAGTTCTTC	CATSRDRGLYNEQFF
TRBD1	-	TRBV28	TRBJ1-5	TGTGCCAGCAGGTTACCGGACAGGGTCAATCAGCCCCAGCATTTT	CASRLPDRVNQPQHF
-	-	TRBV6-1	TRBJ1-2	TGTGCCAGCAGTGAACAGTTCTATGGCTACACCTTC	CASSEQFYGYTF
TRBD1	-	TRBV5-1	TRBJ2-1	TGCGCCAGCAGCTGGACAGGGGACAATGAGCAGTTCTTC	CASSWTGDNEQFF
TRBD1	-	TRBV29-1	TRBJ2-7	TGCAGCGTGCGGACAGGGGGAGAATCTGGCGAGCAGTACTTC	CSVRTGGESGEQYF
-	-	TRBV21-1	TRBJ1-4	TGTGCCAGCAGCAAACCTGGGACAGGGGGTGAAAAACTGTTTTTT	CASSKPGTGGEKLFF
-	few	TRBV7-3	TRBJ2-2	TGTGCCAGCAGCGACCGGGGCCTAAACACCGGGGAGCTGTTTTTT	CASSDRGLNTGELFF
-	once	TRBV6-6	TRBJ1-1	TGTGCCAGCAGTTTTGGCAGGGGGAACACTGAAGCTTTCTTT	CASSFGRGNTEAFF
-	few	TRBV5-1	TRBJ1-1	TGCGCCAGCAGCTTGAGGGACGGAAACACTGAAGCTTTCTTT	CASSLRDGNTEAFF
TRBD1	few	TRBV27	TRBJ2-7	TGTGCCAGCAGCCCGCTTGGGACAGGACTTTCCTACGAGCAGTACTTC	CASSPLGTGLSYEQYF
TRBD1	-	TRBV6-2/TRBV6-3	TRBJ2-1	TGTGCCAGCAGTTACGGTACAGGGGGCGTTTTCCCCCACTCCAATGAGCAGTTCTTC	CASSYGTGGVFPHSNEQFF
-	once	TRBV20-1	TRBJ1-5	TGCAGTGCTAGGGAGACAGGACATAGCAATCAGCCCCAGCATTTT	CSARETGHSNQPQHF
-	few	TRBV11-1	TRBJ2-7	TGTGCCAGCAGCCTACAACAGGACTACGAGCAGTACTTC	CASSLQQDYEQYF
-	few	TRBV30	TRBJ2-1	TGTGCCTGGAGTTCCGCGGGTTACAATGAGCAGTTCTTC	CAWSSAGYNEQFF
-	-	TRBV5-1	TRBJ1-1	TGCGCCAGCAGCTTGCAGGGAGATAGGGGCACTGAAGCTTTCTTT	CASSLQGDRGTEAFF
-	-	TRBV4-3	TRBJ2-2	TGCGCCAGCAGCCAAGAAGTTGGTAGAGCCACCGGGGAGCTGTTTTTT	CASSQEVGRATGELFF
-	-	TRBV7-2	TRBJ2-5	TGTGCCAGCAGCTTCGGGGGCGGGTGGGAGACCCAGTACTTC	CASSFGGGWETQYF
TRBD2	few	TRBV27	TRBJ2-1	TGTGCCAGCAGTCTCTCGTATCCGGGGGGGCCGTACAATGAGCAGTTCTTC	CASSLSYPGGPYNEQFF
TRBD2	-	TRBV2	TRBJ2-7	TGTGCCAGCAGGCCCCGGGAGGCTACCTACGAGCAGTACTTC	CASRPREATYEQYF
-	few	TRBV20-1	TRBJ1-6	TGCAGTGCTAGAGAGCAGGTGGGGACCGTTTCACCCCTCCACTTT	CSAREQVGTVSPLHF
-	-	TRBV5-1	TRBJ2-6	TGCGCCAGCAGCTTGGAGGTGAGGGGGGCCAACGTCCGGACTTTC	CASSLEVRGANVRTF
TRBD1	-	TRBV7-8	TRBJ2-7	TGTGCCAGCAACCTCCTGACAGGGGCCTACGAGCAGTACTTC	CASNLLTGAYEQYF
TRBD2	few	TRBV3-1	TRBJ2-3	TGTGCCAGCAGCCAACTAGCGGGGGGTACAGATACGCAGTATTTT	CASSQLAGGTDTQYF
-	-	TRBV3-1	TRBJ2-7	TGTGCCAGCAGCCGCTCATTTGTGGCGCACTACGAGCAGTACTTC	CASSRSFVAHYEQYF
TRBD1	-	TRBV4-1	TRBJ1-5	TGCGCCAGCATGGGACAGGGAGGGCCCCAGCATTTT	CASMGQGGPQHF
-	few	TRBV6-1	TRBJ1-1	TGTGCCAGCAGTGAGGGGGCGCACACTGAAGCTTTCTTT	CASSEGAHTEAFF
TRBD2	few	TRBV5-4	TRBJ2-1	TGTGCCAGCAGCTTGGTACTAGCGGGGGGGGAGGAGCAGTTCTTC	CASSLVLAGGEEQFF
-	few	TRBV29-1	TRBJ2-7	TGCAGCGTCGTGGGACTTTCTGGCTACGAGCAGTACTTC	CSVVGLSGYEQYF
TRBD1	-	TRBV18	TRBJ1-4	TGTGCCAGCTCATCGGGACAGGGCAAGATGAAGGAAAAACTGTTTTTT	CASSSGQGKMKEKLFF